This T cell receptor beta chain originates from a study of neoadjuvant nivolumab and ipilimumab in lung cancer. Study observations and caveats: A small number of samples were TCR sequenced. From pretherapy to surgery, tumor richness and clonality rose with dual therapy.

Produced via immunoSEQ multiplex PCR; TCRdb's table is partial and in-frame only. The repertoire holds 45,000 to 55,000 clones, with approximately 90% as singletons. The CDR3 has 14 amino acids. Germline-derived CDR1 and CDR2 are SGHTA and FQGTGA. Between the trimmed V and J ends, which lost 0 bases and 5 bases, there was a span of 10 bases. A remark on this clone: The target antigen is unknown.

The gene calls are TRBV7-3 and TRBJ2-5, with D possibly being TRBD2 (5 bases). This material consisted of blood, taken before neoadjuvant nivolumab, alone or with ipilimumab. This clonotype was sampled from an adult with non-small cell lung cancer. Some clones in this sample may be carry-over from other donors' samples. CDR3 bases: TGTGCCAGCAGCTTAACAGGGTCGGGGGAGACCCAGTACTTC. Its translation: CASSLTGSGETQYF.